This entry lists 21 T cell receptor beta chains sequenced from one sample in a study of T cell responses to AZD1222 COVID-19 vaccine. Assay used: immunoSEQ multiplex PCR; TCRdb lists only in-frame clones, some missing. Among about 270,000 clones listed, around 93% were seen once. Sequences were derived from peripheral blood, sampled 28 days after the second AZD1222 dose. Source of these receptors: an adult who received the AZD1222 COVID-19 vaccine.

The chain carries TRBV18 and TRBJ2-2; D unresolved. V was shortened by 2 bases and J by 5 bases, with 12 bases between the two germline ends. The CDR3 contains 15 residues. The germline V gene encodes CDR1 KGHSH and CDR2 LQKENI. The CDR3 DNA is TGTGCCAGCTCACCAAGGCAGCAGATGACCGGGGAGCTGTTTTTT. It encodes CASSPRQQMTGELFF.

The chain combines TRBV29-1 with TRBJ2-1; D remains ambiguous. The CDR3 covers 15 residues. Trimming took off 1 base at V and 2 bases at J, with 12 bases between the two ends. The V gene's germline CDR1 is SQVTM and CDR2 ANQGSEA. CDR3 nucleotides: TGCAGCGTTGAAGGTTGGCAGGCCACCTACAATGAGCAGTTCTTC. Its protein is CSVEGWQATYNEQFF.

The genes are TRBV11-1 and TRBJ1-1; the D is unclear. Deletions cut 0 bases from V and 2 bases from J, with 4 bases between. The CDR3 totals 13 residues. Germline CDR1 and CDR2: SGHAT and FQDESV (reference sequence). CDR3 amino acids: CASSLAINTEAFF. CDR3 sequence (DNA): TGTGCCAGCAGCTTAGCGATCAACACTGAAGCTTTCTTT.

V usage is TRBV3-1 (or the pseudogene TRBV3-2) and J usage is TRBJ1-2; D might be TRBD1 (5 bases). This CDR3 spans 11 amino acids. Germline-derived CDR1 and CDR2 are LGHDT and YNNKEL (reference sequence). V was trimmed by 4 bases and J by 5 bases, leaving 5 bases between them. CDR3: CASSPGYGYTF. CDR3 sequence (DNA): TGTGCCAGCAGCCCAGGGTATGGCTACACCTTC.

The chain uses TRBV3-1 (or the pseudogene TRBV3-2) and TRBJ1-2; D uncertain. The germline gives CDR1 LGHDT, CDR2 YNNKEL (reference sequence). CDR3 length equals 12 residues. Trimming took off 1 base at V and 8 bases at J, with 8 bases between the two ends. Written as DNA, the CDR3 is TGTGCCAGCAGCCAAGGGGTTAGGGGCTACACCTTC. This encodes CASSQGVRGYTF.

The rearrangement uses TRBV2 and TRBJ1-4, with D perhaps matching TRBD1 (6 bases). The CDR3 sequence is 14 residues long. From germline, CDR1 is SNHLY and CDR2 FYNNEI. Trimming shortened V by 7 bases and J by 7 bases, and 16 bases separated the two germline ends. The CDR3 DNA sequence: TGTGCCAGCACGAAGGCAGGGGTCGGTGAAAAACTGTTTTTT. Its protein is CASTKAGVGEKLFF.

The chain has TRBV28 and TRBJ2-7, with TRBD2 identical over 12 bases. J was trimmed by 2 bases and V by 5 bases; bases with no gene match: 4. This CDR3 spans 15 amino acids. The germline CDR1 and CDR2 sequences are MDHEN and SYDVKM. The CDR3: CASSIGLAGTYEQYF. The CDR3 coding sequence is TGTGCCAGCAGTATCGGACTAGCGGGAACCTACGAGCAGTACTTC.

DNA for the CDR3: TGTGCCAGCAGCCAGGACAGGGGCTATGAGCAGTTCTTC. Translated, it gives CASSQDRGYEQFF. The rearrangement joins TRBV5-6 to TRBJ2-1; 9 nucleotides match TRBD1. Germline CDR1 reads SGHDT; CDR2 reads YYEEEE. CDR3 length: 13 residues. Unmatched junction bases numbered 4, after V lost 4 bases and J lost 8 bases. The variable domain in full, with the rest retrieved from reference TRBV5-6 and TRBJ2-1, is DAGVTQSPTHLIKTRGQQVTLRCSPKSGHDTVSWYQQALGQGPQFIFQYYEEEERQRGNFPDRFSGHQFPNYSSELNVNALLLGDSALYLCASSQDRGYEQFFGPGTRLTVL.

The chain recombines TRBV27 with TRBJ1-2; 8 positions match TRBD1. Germline assignment: CDR1 MNHEY and CDR2 SMNVEV (reference sequence). The CDR3 has 13 residues. The ends lost 5 bases at V and 2 bases at J; junction bases unmatched: 1. The CDR3 nucleotides are TGTGCCAGCAGTAGACAGGGGAACTATGGCTACACCTTC. Amino acids: CASSRQGNYGYTF.

The chain is built from TRBV10-3 and TRBJ1-6; a weak D match, TRBD1 (6 bases). V lost 10 bases and J lost 5, with 24 bases in between. This CDR3 is 17 amino acids long. Germline CDR1 reads ENHRY; CDR2 reads SYGVKD. CDR3 loop: CATLPGGPGANNSPLHF. CDR3 DNA: TGTGCCACCCTCCCGGGGGGCCCGGGGGCTAATAATTCACCCCTCCACTTT.

This clone was observed once. This sequence joins TRBV27 and TRBJ2-7, with D possibly being TRBD2 (5 bases). The V gene lost 8 bases and the J gene lost 11 bases, with 25 bases spanning the gap. Germline loops: CDR1 MNHEY, CDR2 SMNVEV (reference sequence). The CDR3 runs to 14 residues. CDR3 DNA sequence: TGTGCCAGCCGACTCGGGAAAAGGGATGTTCAGGAGTACTTC. Translating it yields CASRLGKRDVQEYF.

The V gene is TRBV5-8, the J gene TRBJ2-3; D not resolved. The germline V gene has CDR1 SGHTS and CDR2 YDEGEE. V gave up 4 bases and J gave up 0 bases, with 12 bases separating them. The CDR3 is 15 amino acids. The CDR3 region is CASSHYRRSTDTQYF. In DNA form, the CDR3 reads TGTGCCAGCAGCCATTACCGACGTAGCACAGATACGCAGTATTTT.

On this clone: Different DNA sequences within this sample yield the same CDR3. This chain joins TRBV7-3 and TRBJ1-1; D not certain. V was cut by 0 bases and J by 1 base, with 3 bases left in between. Germline CDR1 and CDR2: SGHTA and FQGTGA. The CDR3 has 13 residues. The CDR3 region is CASSLTGNTEAFF. CDR3 nucleotides: TGTGCCAGCAGCTTAACAGGGAACACTGAAGCTTTCTTT.

The chain has TRBV5-1 and TRBJ1-4; D unclear. The germline V and J ends were trimmed by 4 bases and 3 bases, with 10 bases remaining between them. From germline, CDR1 is SGHRS and CDR2 YFSETQ. There are 14 residues in the CDR3. Here the CDR3 reads CASSPQRANEKLFF. CDR3 nucleotide sequence: TGCGCCAGCAGCCCACAAAGGGCTAATGAAAAACTGTTTTTT.

This rearrangement joins TRBV14 to TRBJ2-1; 7 bases are shared with TRBD1. The V gene end was trimmed by 3 bases and the J gene end by 6 bases; junction bases not matched to a gene: 17. Germline V lookup: CDR1 SGHDN, CDR2 FVKESK. The CDR3 length is 18 residues. CDR3 nucleotides: TGTGCCAGCAGCCACCCCCGGGACAGCGCGAGCAAACGCAATGAGCAGTTCTTC. Translating gives CASSHPRDSASKRNEQFF.

The V call is TRBV12-3 or TRBV12-4, the J call TRBJ1-2; the D is unclear. The CDR3 is 12 amino acids. The V and J ends lost 7 bases and 6 bases respectively, with 12 bases between them. CDR3: CASTREGNGYTF. The CDR3 nucleotides read TGTGCCAGCACCCGGGAAGGAAATGGCTACACCTTC.

The J gene is TRBJ2-7, the V gene TRBV12-3 or TRBV12-4; D remains ambiguous. This CDR3 spans 13 amino acids. V was shortened by 7 bases and J by 1 base, with 11 bases between the two germline ends. DNA of the CDR3: TGTGCCAGCACCCTGGGTAGTTCCTACGAGCAGTACTTC. It yields the protein CASTLGSSYEQYF.

This clone was recorded once. At one end the junction does not follow the germline gene, possibly because of a read error. The rearrangement joins TRBV28 to TRBJ1-1; D not resolved. Germline CDR1 MDHEN, CDR2 SYDVKM. The CDR3 totals 12 residues. DNA for the CDR3: TGTGCCAGCAGTTCCTCGCCCACTCAAGCTTTCTTT. Its translation: CASSSSPTQAFF.

This clone was picked up one time. The chain recombines TRBV27 with TRBJ1-2, with 7 nucleotides matching TRBD1. Germline CDR1 is MNHEY and CDR2 is SMNVEV (reference sequence). The CDR3 spans 14 residues. J lost 4 bases, V lost 6 bases, and 8 bases had no gene match. The chain's CDR3 is CASSSLAGGYGYTF. The CDR3 bases are TGTGCCAGCAGCTCCCTGGCAGGGGGCTATGGCTACACCTTC.

The chain joins TRBV7-9 to TRBJ1-5, with D possibly matching TRBD1 (6 bases). The CDR3 extends over 16 amino acids. Germline assignment: CDR1 SEHNR and CDR2 FQNEAQ (reference sequence). V was cut by 3 bases and J by 0 bases, with 12 bases left in between. The CDR3 sequence is CASSFPNRDSNQPQHF. Here the CDR3 DNA reads TGTGCCAGCAGCTTCCCGAACAGGGATAGCAATCAGCCCCAGCATTTT.

Details on this clone: Other nucleotide sequences in the sample specify the same CDR3. V and J are TRBV7-2 and TRBJ2-2; D gene uncertain. This CDR3 contains 12 residues. CDR1 is SGHTA and CDR2 is FQGNSA in the germline V gene. The V and J ends lost 3 bases and 6 bases respectively, with 5 bases between them. The CDR3 DNA is TGTGCCAGCAGCTTGGGCGCCGGGGAGCTGTTTTTT. This codes for CASSLGAGELFF.